One and the same sample provided the 22 T cell receptor beta chains below, sequenced in a study of blood T cells in healthy people across ages. Alongside a J-beta primer mix, a sample-barcoded 5' primer served in a second PCR lasting about 7 to 11 cycles. MiXCR was run by TCRdb on the 5' RACE reads, yielding one entry per CDR3 protein. Among around 1,800,000 distinct CDR3 sequences listed, 35% to 50% were seen once. Sequenced material: blood. The receptors were sampled from a human donor in good health.

This chain uses TRBV7-9 with TRBJ2-1; D perhaps matches TRBD2 (7 bases). V dropped 3 bases and J dropped 8 bases, with 17 bases sitting between them. Germline V lookup: CDR1 SEHNR, CDR2 FQNEAQ (reference sequence). This CDR3 has 15 amino acids. CDR3: CASSFVGGPRDEQFF. The CDR3 bases are TGTGCCAGCAGCTTCGTGGGGGGGCCAAGGGATGAGCAGTTCTTC.

This clonotype was counted between two and nine times. This chain uses TRBV11-2 with TRBJ2-3; the D call may be TRBD1 or TRBD2 (5 bases each). This CDR3 comprises 18 residues. V lost 3 bases and J lost 3, with 22 bases in between. In germline, CDR1 is SGHAT, CDR2 FQNNGV. The CDR3 nucleotides are TGTGCCAGCAGCTTGATGCGTACCGGGACCGGTAGGACAGATACGCAGTATTTT. Translating it yields CASSLMRTGTGRTDTQYF.

This rearrangement joins TRBV12-3 or TRBV12-4 to TRBJ1-1; D is perhaps TRBD1 (5 bases). This CDR3 is built from 14 residues. Trimming took off 6 bases at V and 4 bases at J, with 15 bases between the two ends. CDR3 DNA sequence: TGTGCCAGCAGACTAACGGGGGTTGCCACTGAAGCTTTCTTT. Protein: CASRLTGVATEAFF.

This chain joins TRBV6-6 and TRBJ1-5; D is unresolved. This CDR3 is 15 amino acids long. V lost 2 bases, J lost 3 bases, and 11 bases lay in between. The germline V gene encodes CDR1 MNHNY and CDR2 SVGAGI (reference sequence). The CDR3 DNA sequence: TGTGCCAGCAGTTACACCACAGCGTCCAATCAGCCCCAGCATTTT. It specifies CASSYTTASNQPQHF.

This clonotype was picked up one time. The CDR3 region has the DNA TGTGCCATCAGTGATCCCAAACGGACAGATACGCAGTATTTT. This translates into CAISDPKRTDTQYF. This chain links TRBV10-3 with TRBJ2-3; no clear D gene. V was cut by 3 bases and J by 3 bases, with 10 bases left in between. CDR1 ENHRY and CDR2 SYGVKD come from the germline V gene. The CDR3 contains 14 residues.

V gene TRBV5-1 combines with J gene TRBJ1-1; D call uncertain. Trimming stripped 5 bases from V and 3 bases from J, with 20 bases between. The CDR3 is 16 amino acids. Per the germline V gene, CDR1 is SGHRS and CDR2 is YFSETQ. The CDR3 is CASRQVSTAIYTEAFF. The CDR3 nucleotides read TGCGCCAGCAGGCAAGTTAGCACGGCCATATACACTGAAGCTTTCTTT.

The genes are TRBV29-1 and TRBJ2-7; D gene ambiguous. The germline CDR1 and CDR2 sequences are SQVTM and ANQGSEA. V was shortened by 2 bases and J by 5 bases, with 13 bases between the two germline ends. CDR3 length equals 13 residues. The CDR3 spells CSVEFAATHEQYF. DNA for the CDR3: TGCAGCGTTGAATTTGCAGCGACCCACGAGCAGTACTTC.

This clonotype appeared a few times. The genes are TRBV5-5 and TRBJ1-2, with a weak D call TRBD1 (5 bases). Looked up from germline, CDR1 is SGHKS and CDR2 is YYEKEE (reference sequence). This CDR3 is 14 amino acids long. With 3 bases removed from V and 11 bases from J, the gap between germline ends came to 20 bases. CDR3 sequence reads: CASSSEMGRGNYTF. The CDR3 region has the DNA TGTGCCAGCAGCTCGGAGATGGGACGGGGGAATTACACCTTC.

This clonotype was seen more than once but under ten times. V usage is TRBV11-2 and J usage is TRBJ2-2; the D is unclear. V shed 0 bases and J shed 7 bases, with 9 bases lying between them. This CDR3 comprises 14 residues. Germline V lookup: CDR1 SGHAT, CDR2 FQNNGV. The CDR3 bases are TGTGCCAGCAGCTTAGAAGGGTTAATCGGGGAGCTGTTTTTT. Encoded protein: CASSLEGLIGELFF.

The sample holds one count of this clonotype. The chain has TRBV4-1 and TRBJ2-7, with TRBD2 matching over 16 bases. Germline V CDR1 and CDR2: MGHRA, YSYEKL. The ends lost 4 bases at V and 2 bases at J; junction bases unmatched: 5. The CDR3 runs 17 residues. CDR3 coding DNA: TGCGCCAGCAGCCCCTCGGGACTAGCGGGGGGGCCCTACGAGCAGTACTTC. Translation gives CASSPSGLAGGPYEQYF.

The genes are TRBV29-1 and TRBJ2-4; 9 bases fit TRBD1. With the DNA end fitting TRBJ2-7 better, the J assignment may be wrong. This CDR3 has 12 residues. Germline CDR1 SQVTM, CDR2 ANQGSEA. CDR3: CSVGTGSSEQYF. The CDR3 DNA follows: TGCAGCGTGGGGACAGGGAGTAGCGAGCAGTACTTC.

The chain combines TRBV3-1 with TRBJ1-1; a weak D match, TRBD1 (5 bases). This CDR3 has 14 residues. Germline V lookup: CDR1 LGHDT, CDR2 YNNKEL (reference sequence). V lost 6 bases and J 5 bases, leaving 16 bases between the germline ends. The chain's CDR3 is CASSQLNGGTEAFF. The CDR3 DNA is TGTGCCAGCAGTCAATTAAACGGGGGGACTGAAGCTTTCTTT. Supplemented by reference TRBV3-1 and TRBJ1-1, the full variable domain reads DTAVSQTPKYLVTQMGNDKSIKCEQNLGHDTMYWYKQDSKKFLKIMFSYNNKELIINETVPNRFSPKSPDKAHLNLHINSLELGDSAVYFCASSQLNGGTEAFFGQGTRLTVV.

This clonotype was seen only a few times. The chain links TRBV10-3 to TRBJ2-3; TRBD1 aligns across 9 bases. Trimming at V came to 10 bases and at J to 6 bases, leaving 11 bases not matched to a gene. Germline CDR1 ENHRY, CDR2 SYGVKD. This CDR3 spans 14 amino acids. The CDR3 protein is CANRGDRAVDTQYF. In DNA form, the CDR3 reads TGTGCCAACCGCGGGGACAGGGCGGTCGATACGCAGTATTTT.

A few counts support this clonotype. The chain recombines TRBV5-1 with TRBJ2-1; 7 nucleotides align to TRBD2. V gave up 6 bases and J gave up 7 bases; unmatched junction bases: 19. The CDR3 totals 17 residues. Germline values: CDR1 SGHRS, CDR2 YFSETQ. The CDR3 sequence is CASIQTGGTTLGNEQFF. In DNA form, the CDR3 reads TGCGCCAGCATCCAGACCGGAGGGACTACCTTAGGGAATGAGCAGTTCTTC.

The sample holds a few counts of this clonotype. The chain is built from TRBV2 and TRBJ2-1; D is ambiguous. This CDR3 spans 13 amino acids. Trimming took 3 bases from V and 6 from J, leaving 9 bases between them. Germline V CDR1 and CDR2: SNHLY, FYNNEI. CDR3 residues: CASSDSRINEQFF. For the CDR3, the DNA is TGTGCCAGCAGTGATAGTAGGATCAATGAGCAGTTCTTC. Full variable domain (outside the CDR3, taken from reference TRBV2 and TRBJ2-1): EPEVTQTPSHQVTQMGQEVILRCVPISNHLYFYWYRQILGQKVEFLVSFYNNEISEKSEIFDDQFSVERPDGSNFTLKIRSTKLEDSAMYFCASSDSRINEQFFGPGTRLTVL.

V usage is TRBV20-1 and J usage is TRBJ2-7; tentative D call: TRBD2 (6 bases). The V gene's germline CDR1 is DFQATT and CDR2 SNEGSKA (reference sequence). Trimming shortened V by 2 bases and J by 3 bases, and 14 bases separated the two germline ends. The CDR3 is made up of 14 amino acids. CDR3 loop: CSARRDSINYEQYF. The CDR3 DNA is TGCAGTGCTAGAAGGGACTCTATTAACTACGAGCAGTACTTC.

The table lists this clonotype with a few counts. This chain uses TRBV29-1 with TRBJ2-5; D is tentatively TRBD1 or TRBD2 (5 bases each). V dropped 4 bases and J dropped 6 bases, with 12 bases sitting between them. CDR3 size: 12 residues. Germline CDR1 is SQVTM and CDR2 is ANQGSEA. The CDR3 DNA reads TGCAGCGTTGCCCCAGGGACGAAGACCCAGTACTTC. Protein product: CSVAPGTKTQYF.

As to this clonotype: One junction end disagrees with the germline gene, perhaps due to a read error. The J gene is TRBJ2-4, the V gene TRBV5-8, with 8 bases aligning to TRBD1. Germline CDR1 is SGHTS and CDR2 is YDEGEE. The CDR3 sequence is 16 residues long. This CDR3 reads CASSTGQELAKKIQYF. The DNA for the CDR3 is TGTGCCAGCAGCACGGGACAGGAACTAGCCAAAAAAATTCAGTACTTC.

The rearrangement links TRBV30 to TRBJ2-4; no definite D call. The CDR3 covers 12 residues. CDR1 and CDR2 (germline): GTSNPN, SVGIG (reference sequence). V lost 0 bases and J lost 2, with 2 bases in between. The CDR3 sequence: CAWSVSKNIQYF. CDR3 in DNA: TGTGCCTGGAGTGTATCCAAAAACATTCAGTACTTC. The full variable domain, with the rest looked up from reference TRBV30 and TRBJ2-4, is SQTIHQWPATLVQPVGSPLSLECTVEGTSNPNLYWYRQAAGRGLQLLFYSVGIGQISSEVPQNLSASRPQDRQFILSSKKLLLSDSGFYLCAWSVSKNIQYFGAGTRLSVL.

The chain joins TRBV5-1 to TRBJ2-1; 10 positions match TRBD1. The V gene's germline CDR1 is SGHRS and CDR2 YFSETQ. The J segment lost 7 bases and the V segment lost 0 bases, leaving 10 bases of the junction unmatched. The CDR3 length is 17 residues. The CDR3 bases are TGCGCCAGCAGCTTGGGGAAACGGACAGGGGGGCAAAATGAGCAGTTCTTC. This sequence encodes CASSLGKRTGGQNEQFF.

The chain couples TRBV20-1 to TRBJ2-5, with TRBD1 identical over 7 bases. V shed 5 bases and J 4 bases; nucleotides not matched to a gene: 4. Germline CDR1 reads DFQATT; CDR2 reads SNEGSKA (reference sequence). The CDR3 consists of 12 residues. CDR3 DNA sequence: TGCAGTGCTTCCGGGACAGCAGAGACCCAGTACTTC. It codes for CSASGTAETQYF.

This clonotype was observed a handful of times. The chain joins TRBV20-1 to TRBJ2-5; D is undetermined. There are 14 residues in the CDR3. Germline lookup yields CDR1 DFQATT and CDR2 SNEGSKA (reference sequence). V was pared by 1 base and J by 11 bases, with 20 bases between. Here the CDR3 reads CSARVWGRPYGQYF. CDR3 nucleotides: TGCAGTGCTAGAGTTTGGGGTCGCCCCTACGGGCAGTACTTC.